The 13 T cell receptor beta chains reported below all come from one sample, sequenced in a study of blood T cell repertoires in COVID-19. Here immunoSEQ multiplex PCR was the method, and the copy in TCRdb shows in-frame clones only, minus some. The data contain some 45,000 clones, about 86% of them seen just once; the ten biggest clones take up about 60%. Sequencing input: peripheral blood. Receptors were obtained from a man aged 70-80 years with acute or convalescent COVID-19.

This sequence joins TRBV20-1 and TRBJ1-5; TRBD1 might be the D (5 bases). The CDR3 contains 16 residues. Germline V gene sequence: CDR1 DFQATT, CDR2 SNEGSKA (reference sequence). V was pared by 3 bases and J by 0 bases, with 15 bases between. This CDR3 is CSASWGSRDSNQPQHF. The CDR3 region has the DNA TGCAGTGCTAGTTGGGGCTCCAGAGATAGCAATCAGCCCCAGCATTTT.

The V gene is TRBV5-1, the J gene TRBJ2-7; 9 bases agree with TRBD2. The J segment lost 0 bases and the V segment lost 4 bases, leaving 11 bases of the junction unmatched. The CDR3 is 17 residues long. CDR1 is SGHRS, CDR2 YFSETQ, per germline. The CDR3 loop is CASSLGLAGVRSYEQYF. In DNA form, the CDR3 reads TGCGCCAGCAGCCTGGGACTAGCCGGGGTACGCTCCTACGAGCAGTACTTC.

The chain uses TRBV3-1 (or the pseudogene TRBV3-2) and TRBJ2-2, with D maybe TRBD1 (5 bases). V lost 6 bases and J lost 1, with 9 bases in between. Germline V gene data show CDR1 as LGHDT and CDR2 as YNNKEL (reference sequence). The CDR3 covers 14 residues. CDR3 amino acids: CASSQQVNTGELFF. The CDR3 DNA follows: TGTGCCAGCAGTCAACAGGTGAACACCGGGGAGCTGTTTTTT.

The chain employs TRBV4-2 and TRBJ1-3; D is uncertain. Trimming shortened V by 1 base and J by 3 bases, and 16 bases separated the two germline ends. CDR1 LGHNA and CDR2 YNFKEQ come from the germline V gene. The length of the CDR3 is 17 residues. CDR3 bases: TGTGCCAGCAGCCAAGCCCAGAGACACCTCCGTGGAAACACCATATATTTT. Protein: CASSQAQRHLRGNTIYF.

The V gene is TRBV6-5, the J gene TRBJ2-1; no clear D. Trimming cost V 8 bases and J 2 bases, with 4 bases left between them. In germline, CDR1 is MNHEY, CDR2 SVGAGI. The CDR3 contains 11 residues. The CDR3 region has the DNA TGTGCCAGCCTAGCCTACAATGAGCAGTTCTTC. This gives the protein CASLAYNEQFF.

The chain is built from TRBV9 and TRBJ2-7, with D possibly TRBD2 on 5 matching bases. CDR3 size: 13 residues. Trimming stripped 6 bases from V and 4 bases from J, with 14 bases between. Germline CDR1 reads SGDLS; CDR2 reads YYNGEE. CDR3 DNA: TGTGCCAGCACCCCCTCATCGGGGTACGAGCAGTACTTC. Translation gives CASTPSSGYEQYF.

In its sample, this clone was seen a few times. The rearrangement links TRBV6-5 to TRBJ1-6, with D possibly being TRBD1 (6 bases). The germline V gene encodes CDR1 MNHEY and CDR2 SVGAGI. Trimming left V 8 bases short and J 4 bases short, with 15 bases between. This CDR3 is built from 15 residues. The CDR3 region has the DNA TGTGCCAGCCCCTCGAGGACAGCGTATAATTCACCCCTCCACTTT. Amino acid sequence: CASPSRTAYNSPLHF.

The chain links TRBV7-2 to TRBJ1-6; TRBD1 matches at 8 bases. The germline V gene encodes CDR1 SGHTA and CDR2 FQGNSA. The CDR3 covers 14 residues. J gave up 5 bases and V 5 bases, and 2 bases lay outside the gene matches. The CDR3 spells CASSPGQDNSPLHF. Written as DNA, the CDR3 is TGTGCCAGCAGCCCGGGACAGGATAATTCACCCCTCCACTTT.

This chain uses TRBV4-3 with TRBJ1-1, with TRBD1 matching over 8 bases. The CDR3 runs to 15 residues. Germline V gives CDR1 LGHNA, CDR2 YSLEER. V shed 6 bases, J shed 3 bases, and the junction held 9 bases outside the gene matches. The CDR3 sequence is CASSRAGGVDTEAFF. In nucleotides, the CDR3 is TGCGCCAGCAGTAGGGCAGGGGGCGTGGACACTGAAGCTTTCTTT.

This clone came up a few times. The chain joins TRBV10-3 to TRBJ1-6, with TRBD1 matching over 9 bases. The V gene end was trimmed by 4 bases and the J gene end by 8 bases; junction bases not matched to a gene: 3. This CDR3 is built from 14 residues. Germline V gives CDR1 ENHRY, CDR2 SYGVKD. CDR3 loop: CAISGTGGDSPLHF. The CDR3 DNA follows: TGTGCCATCAGTGGTACAGGGGGCGATTCACCCCTCCACTTT.

This clone was detected a few times. The V and J genes are TRBV5-1 and TRBJ1-5; D possibly corresponds to TRBD1 (5 bases). Between the trimmed V and J ends, which lost 5 bases and 4 bases, there was a span of 10 bases. In germline, CDR1 is SGHRS, CDR2 YFSETQ. CDR3 length equals 13 residues. For the CDR3, the DNA is TGCGCCAGCAGGACAGAACTTAATCAGCCCCAGCATTTT. Translated: CASRTELNQPQHF. The full variable domain, its missing parts supplied by reference TRBV5-1 and TRBJ1-5, is KAGVTQTPRYLIKTRGQQVTLSCSPISGHRSVSWYQQTPGQGLQFLFEYFSETQRNKGNFPGRFSGRQFSNSRSEMNVSTLELGDSALYLCASRTELNQPQHFGDGTRLSIL.

The chain combines TRBV11-2 with TRBJ1-2; D gene ambiguous. The V gene's germline CDR1 is SGHAT and CDR2 FQNNGV. CDR3 length: 11 amino acids. V lost 10 bases and J lost 1, with 7 bases in between. CDR3 sequence reads: CATQFNYGYTF. Here the CDR3 DNA reads TGTGCCACCCAATTTAACTATGGCTACACCTTC.

CDR3 nucleotides: TGTGCCAGCAGGCTGGGACAGCAGAACACTGAAGCTTTCTTT. It yields the protein CASRLGQQNTEAFF. The chain combines TRBV27 with TRBJ1-1, with 7 positions matching TRBD1. The V and J ends lost 6 bases and 1 base, in that order; junction bases with no gene match: 5. The CDR3 totals 14 residues. CDR1 is MNHEY, CDR2 SMNVEV, per germline (reference sequence).